Each of the 16 T cell receptor beta chains below was sequenced from the same sample in a study of blood T cell repertoires in COVID-19. Clones were sequenced by immunoSEQ multiplex PCR, and TCRdb holds only the in-frame ones, with some missing. The data contain about 290,000 clones, 75% to 90% of them singletons. The sequencing sample was made of PBMCs or T cells enriched from blood (not recorded which). Receptors originate from a woman aged 40 to 50 who had recovered from COVID-19.

The chain recombines TRBV7-9 with TRBJ1-2; D gene ambiguous. CDR3 length equals 12 residues. Germline CDR1 reads SEHNR; CDR2 reads FQNEAQ (reference sequence). Trimming cost V 0 bases and J 4 bases, with 3 bases left between them. The DNA of the CDR3 is TGTGCCAGCAGCTTAGCACTCTATGGCTACACCTTC. Amino acids: CASSLALYGYTF.

The J gene is TRBJ2-7, the V gene TRBV5-4, with 8 positions matching TRBD1. Germline lookup yields CDR1 SGHNT and CDR2 YYREEE (reference sequence). The CDR3 sequence is 14 residues long. V gave up 4 bases and J gave up 3 bases; unmatched junction bases: 6. CDR3: CASSPGTGLYEQYF. The CDR3 nucleotides read TGTGCCAGCAGCCCCGGGACAGGCCTCTACGAGCAGTACTTC.

V and J are TRBV6-5 and TRBJ2-7; 10 bases agree with TRBD1. The CDR3 sequence is 15 residues long. The ends lost 2 bases at V and 8 bases at J; junction bases unmatched: 9. In germline, CDR1 is MNHEY, CDR2 SVGAGI. CDR3 loop: CASSYDGTGVMKQYF. The CDR3 coding sequence is TGTGCCAGCAGTTACGACGGGACAGGGGTTATGAAGCAGTACTTC.

This clone showed up many times. The chain employs TRBV9 and TRBJ2-5; 10 bases are shared with TRBD2. Per the germline V gene, CDR1 is SGDLS and CDR2 is YYNGEE. The CDR3 is made up of 14 amino acids. V was pared by 0 bases and J by 8 bases, with 4 bases of the junction left unmatched. The CDR3 sequence is CASSVESSGGTQYF. The CDR3 DNA reads TGTGCCAGCAGCGTAGAATCTAGCGGGGGAACCCAGTACTTC.

The rearrangement joins TRBV20-1 to TRBJ1-1; D perhaps matches TRBD1 (5 bases). Trimming pared 5 bases from V and 5 bases from J, leaving 9 bases between. This CDR3 is 11 amino acids long. Germline-derived CDR1 and CDR2 are DFQATT and SNEGSKA (reference sequence). DNA of the CDR3: TGCAGTGCTCCGACAGCGACTGAAGCTTTCTTT. Translation: CSAPTATEAFF.

V usage is TRBV19 and J usage is TRBJ1-6; 10 bases agree with TRBD1. CDR3 length: 17 residues. V shed 3 bases and J 8 bases; nucleotides not matched to a gene: 10. Germline CDR1 reads LNHDA; CDR2 reads SQIVND (reference sequence). CDR3 sequence reads: CASSIVHQGTGDSPLHF. CDR3 DNA: TGTGCCAGTAGTATCGTTCATCAGGGGACAGGGGATTCACCCCTCCACTTT.

The chain has TRBV10-3 and TRBJ1-2, with a tentative D call TRBD1 (5 bases). Germline values: CDR1 ENHRY, CDR2 SYGVKD. The V end was cut by 2 bases, the J end by 2 bases, with 9 bases between. The CDR3 has 14 amino acids. As DNA, the CDR3 is TGTGCCATCAGTGAGCAGGGTTCCAACTATGGCTACACCTTC. Protein sequence: CAISEQGSNYGYTF.

The chain has TRBV6-5 and TRBJ1-5, with D perhaps matching TRBD1 (6 bases). CDR3 length: 15 amino acids. Trimming took off 6 bases at V and 6 bases at J, with 18 bases between the two ends. Germline-derived CDR1 and CDR2 are MNHEY and SVGAGI. In DNA, the CDR3 is TGTGCCAGCAGCCGAAAACGGGACACCAGTCAGCCCCAGCATTTT. This gives the protein CASSRKRDTSQPQHF.

The CDR3 region is CASSLGSDRNTEAFF. The CDR3 nucleotides read TGCGCCAGCAGCCTCGGAAGTGACAGAAACACTGAAGCTTTCTTT. V and J are TRBV4-1 and TRBJ1-1, with a weak D call TRBD1 (5 bases). This CDR3 has 15 residues. Deletions cut 4 bases from V and 2 bases from J, with 14 bases between. The germline V gene encodes CDR1 MGHRA and CDR2 YSYEKL.

The chain combines TRBV30 with TRBJ1-1, with a possible D match to TRBD1 (5 bases). CDR1 GTSNPN and CDR2 SVGIG come from the germline V gene (reference sequence). This CDR3 has 14 amino acids. The V end was cut by 3 bases, the J end by 7 bases, with 18 bases between. DNA of the CDR3: TGTGCCTGGAGATTAGGAGGGGCGGGAGATGAAGCTTTCTTT. Encoded protein: CAWRLGGAGDEAFF.

This chain uses TRBV18 with TRBJ2-7, with TRBD1 matching over 7 bases. The CDR3 is 12 residues long. The germline V gene encodes CDR1 KGHSH and CDR2 LQKENI. Unmatched junction bases numbered 2, after V lost 3 bases and J lost 6 bases. The CDR3 DNA follows: TGTGCCAGCTCACCCGACAGGGTCGAGCAGTACTTC. Translation gives CASSPDRVEQYF.

This clone was recorded once. The rearrangement links TRBV7-8 to TRBJ2-7; TRBD2 aligns across 13 bases. There are 15 residues in the CDR3. Germline CDR1 reads SGHVS; CDR2 reads FQNEAQ. V lost 5 bases and J lost 2; bases outside the gene matches: 3. This chain's CDR3 is CASSPGTSGAYEQYF. For the CDR3, the DNA is TGTGCCAGCAGCCCAGGGACTAGCGGGGCCTACGAGCAGTACTTC.

This chain connects TRBV11-2 to TRBJ2-1; TRBD2 matches 8 bases. The CDR3 consists of 15 residues. V shed 5 bases, J shed 9 bases, and the junction held 12 bases outside the gene matches. Germline CDR1 is SGHAT and CDR2 is FQNNGV. DNA of the CDR3: TGTGCCAGCAGCCTACTAGCGCGGGGACTAGGTGAGCAGTTCTTC. It codes for CASSLLARGLGEQFF.

This clone was seen a single time. V and J are TRBV7-6 and TRBJ2-5; a weak D match, TRBD1 (6 bases). Trimming removed 4 bases from V and 4 bases from J, with 13 bases in between. CDR1 and CDR2 (germline): SGHVS, FNYEAQ. The CDR3 sequence is 14 residues long. CDR3 loop: CASSSSGTLETQYF. The CDR3 bases are TGTGCCAGCAGCTCGTCCGGGACACTAGAGACCCAGTACTTC. Based on the CDR3 plus reference TRBV7-6 and TRBJ2-5, the full variable domain is GAGVSQSPRYKVTKRGQDVALRCDPISGHVSLYWYRQALGQGPEFLTYFNYEAQQDKSGLPNDRFSAERPEGSISTLTIQRTEQRDSAMYRCASSSSGTLETQYFGPGTRLLVL.

This clone was counted only a few times. This sequence joins TRBV28 and TRBJ1-2, with 7 bases aligning to TRBD1. CDR1 is MDHEN, CDR2 SYDVKM, per germline. The length of the CDR3 is 12 residues. V shed 5 bases and J 8 bases; nucleotides not matched to a gene: 5. CDR3 loop: CASSKQGEGYTF. The CDR3 nucleotides are TGTGCCAGCAGTAAGCAGGGGGAGGGCTACACCTTC.

The chain combines TRBV27 with TRBJ1-2, with TRBD1 matching over 10 bases. The germline gives CDR1 MNHEY, CDR2 SMNVEV (reference sequence). Trimming cost V 5 bases and J 8 bases; bases outside gene matches: 5. The CDR3 is 13 amino acids. The CDR3 spells CASSRTGGWGYTF. CDR3 nucleotide sequence: TGTGCCAGCAGTCGGACAGGGGGGTGGGGCTACACCTTC.